These 5 T cell receptor beta chains originate from one sample sequenced in a study of T cells in Graves' hyperthyroidism and ophthalmopathy. Researchers took RNA transcripts and amplified the TCR beta CDR3 regions from them. During a first-round RT-PCR of the TCR CDR3, the HTBI primer set was used. One entry per CDR3 protein, called by TCRdb with MiXCR from the multiplex PCR reads. The sample has some 300,000 distinct CDR3 sequences, approximately 16% seen once. Material: blood. The receptors stem from a man aged 30-40 years with Graves' hyperthyroidism.

This clonotype was found many times. The chain recombines TRBV3-1 with TRBJ2-7; D possibly corresponds to TRBD2 (5 bases). Trimming took 0 bases from V and 6 from J, leaving 15 bases between them. The germline V gene encodes CDR1 LGHDT and CDR2 YNNKEL (reference sequence). The CDR3 consists of 15 residues. The CDR3 sequence: CASSQEASPPGEQYF. The DNA of the CDR3 is TGTGCCAGCAGCCAAGAGGCTAGCCCGCCGGGCGAGCAGTACTTC.

J is TRBJ2-7 and V is TRBV11-3, with 8 bases identical to TRBD1. Germline lookup yields CDR1 SGHNT and CDR2 YENEEA. With V trimmed by 6 bases and J by 3 bases, 10 bases remained unmatched. This CDR3 has 15 residues. CDR3 DNA: TGTGCCAGCAGTCGGGGACAGGTGGAAATCTACGAGCAGTACTTC. It encodes CASSRGQVEIYEQYF.

This clonotype was found a few times. This chain joins TRBV5-1 and TRBJ1-1, with D maybe TRBD1 (6 bases). Trimming removed 4 bases at V and 5 bases at J, with 12 bases between. CDR3 length: 13 residues. In germline, CDR1 is SGHRS, CDR2 YFSETQ. The CDR3: CASSPGDGTEAFF. For the CDR3, the DNA is TGCGCCAGCAGCCCAGGGGACGGGACTGAAGCTTTCTTT.

This clonotype was recorded a few times. The V call is TRBV20-1, the J call TRBJ2-5, with 7 bases that match TRBD2. The V gene end was trimmed by 7 bases and the J gene end by 5 bases; junction bases not matched to a gene: 7. This CDR3 has 12 amino acids. CDR1 DFQATT and CDR2 SNEGSKA come from the germline V gene (reference sequence). CDR3 in DNA: TGCAGTGTCAATAGGGGAGGGGAGACCCAGTACTTC. This sequence encodes CSVNRGGETQYF.

This clonotype was picked up many times. J is TRBJ1-2 and V is TRBV7-3; 10 bases map to TRBD1. V dropped 5 bases and J dropped 4; count of bases not matched to a gene: 7. This CDR3 has 15 residues. Germline values: CDR1 SGHTA, CDR2 FQGTGA. For the CDR3, the DNA is TGTGCCAGCAGCCCCGAGGGACAGGGGATCTATGGCTACACCTTC. Its protein product is CASSPEGQGIYGYTF.